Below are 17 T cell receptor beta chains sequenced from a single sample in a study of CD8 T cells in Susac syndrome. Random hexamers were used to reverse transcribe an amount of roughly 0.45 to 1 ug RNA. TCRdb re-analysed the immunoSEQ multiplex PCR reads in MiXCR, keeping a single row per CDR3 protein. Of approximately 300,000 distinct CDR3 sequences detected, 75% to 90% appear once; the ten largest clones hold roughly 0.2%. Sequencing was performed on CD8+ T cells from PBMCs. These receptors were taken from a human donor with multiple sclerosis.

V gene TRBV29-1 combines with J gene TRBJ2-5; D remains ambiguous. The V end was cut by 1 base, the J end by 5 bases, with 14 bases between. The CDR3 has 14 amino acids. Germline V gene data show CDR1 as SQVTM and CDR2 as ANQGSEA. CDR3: CSVEGSQDWETQYF. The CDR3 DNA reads TGCAGCGTTGAAGGGTCCCAGGATTGGGAGACCCAGTACTTC.

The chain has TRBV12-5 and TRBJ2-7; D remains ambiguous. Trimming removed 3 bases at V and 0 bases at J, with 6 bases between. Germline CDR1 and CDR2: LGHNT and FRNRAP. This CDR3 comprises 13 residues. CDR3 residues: CASGFGPSYEQYF. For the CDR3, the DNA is TGTGCTAGTGGTTTTGGGCCCTCCTACGAGCAGTACTTC.

The chain's CDR3 is CASTPAASYEQYF. The CDR3 DNA reads TGTGCCAGCACCCCTGCGGCGTCCTACGAGCAGTACTTC. V gene TRBV7-9 combines with J gene TRBJ2-7; D is unresolved. V lost 7 bases, J lost 1 base, and 11 bases lay in between. The CDR3 spans 13 residues. Germline V gives CDR1 SEHNR, CDR2 FQNEAQ (reference sequence).

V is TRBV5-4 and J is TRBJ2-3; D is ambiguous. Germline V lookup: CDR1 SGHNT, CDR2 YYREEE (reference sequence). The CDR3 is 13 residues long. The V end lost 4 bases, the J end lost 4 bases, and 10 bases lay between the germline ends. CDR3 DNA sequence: TGTGCCAGCAGCCTGCGGATCTCAGATACGCAGTATTTT. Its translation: CASSLRISDTQYF. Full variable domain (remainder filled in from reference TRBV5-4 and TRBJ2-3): ETGVTQSPTHLIKTRGQQVTLRCSSQSGHNTVSWYQQALGQGPQFIFQYYREEENGRGNFPPRFSGLQFPNYSSELNVNALELDDSALYLCASSLRISDTQYFGPGTRLTVL.

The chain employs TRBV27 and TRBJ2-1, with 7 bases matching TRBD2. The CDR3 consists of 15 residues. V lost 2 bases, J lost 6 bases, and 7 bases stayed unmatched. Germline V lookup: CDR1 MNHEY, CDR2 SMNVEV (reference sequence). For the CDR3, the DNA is TGTGCCAGCAGTTTAGGAACAGCGGGGAGCAATGAGCAGTTCTTC. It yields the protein CASSLGTAGSNEQFF.

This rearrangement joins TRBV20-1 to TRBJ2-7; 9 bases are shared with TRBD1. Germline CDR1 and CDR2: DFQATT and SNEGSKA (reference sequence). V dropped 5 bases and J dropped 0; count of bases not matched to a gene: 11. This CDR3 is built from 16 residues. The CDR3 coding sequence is TGCAGTGCTGATTACAGGGGGCAAATCAGCTCCTACGAGCAGTACTTC. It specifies CSADYRGQISSYEQYF.

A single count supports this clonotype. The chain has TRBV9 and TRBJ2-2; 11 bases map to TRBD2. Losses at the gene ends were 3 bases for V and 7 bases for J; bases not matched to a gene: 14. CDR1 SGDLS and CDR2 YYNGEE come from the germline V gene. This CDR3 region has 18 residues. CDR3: CASSGQGTSGSRVGELFF. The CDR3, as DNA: TGTGCCAGCAGCGGTCAAGGAACTAGCGGGAGCAGGGTCGGGGAGCTGTTTTTT.

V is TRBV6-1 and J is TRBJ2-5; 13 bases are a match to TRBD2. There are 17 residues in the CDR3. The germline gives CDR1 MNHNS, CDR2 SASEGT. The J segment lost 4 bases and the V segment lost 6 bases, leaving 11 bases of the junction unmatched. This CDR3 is CASRRGLAGDPGETQYF. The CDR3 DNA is TGTGCCAGCAGACGCGGACTAGCGGGAGATCCGGGAGAGACCCAGTACTTC.

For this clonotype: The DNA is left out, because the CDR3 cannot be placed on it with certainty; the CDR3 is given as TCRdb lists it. CDR3 loop: CASSSSGQVYEQYF. The chain joins TRBV28 to TRBJ2-7; the table's D call TRBD1 went unverified against the DNA. Germline V gene lookup returns CDR1 MDHEN and CDR2 SYDVKM. The CDR3 spans 14 residues, counting both ends.

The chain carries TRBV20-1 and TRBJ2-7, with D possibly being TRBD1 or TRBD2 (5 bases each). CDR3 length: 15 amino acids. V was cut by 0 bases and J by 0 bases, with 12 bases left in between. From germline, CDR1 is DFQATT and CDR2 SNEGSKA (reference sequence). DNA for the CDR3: TGCAGTGCTAGAGATAGAGACAGCGGCTCCTACGAGCAGTACTTC. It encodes CSARDRDSGSYEQYF.

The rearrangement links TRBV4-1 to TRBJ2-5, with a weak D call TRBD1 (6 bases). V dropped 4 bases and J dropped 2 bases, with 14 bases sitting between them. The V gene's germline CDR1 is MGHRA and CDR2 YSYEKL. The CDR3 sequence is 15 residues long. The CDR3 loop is CASSLIPDSQETQYF. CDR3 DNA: TGCGCCAGCAGCCTAATCCCGGACAGTCAAGAGACCCAGTACTTC.

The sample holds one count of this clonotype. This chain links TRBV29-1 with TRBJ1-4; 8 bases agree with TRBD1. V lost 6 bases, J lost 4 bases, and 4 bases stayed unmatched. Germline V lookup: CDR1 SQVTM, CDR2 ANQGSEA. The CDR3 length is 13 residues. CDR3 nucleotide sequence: TGCAGCGTCGAGGACAGGGATAATGAAAAACTGTTTTTT. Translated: CSVEDRDNEKLFF.

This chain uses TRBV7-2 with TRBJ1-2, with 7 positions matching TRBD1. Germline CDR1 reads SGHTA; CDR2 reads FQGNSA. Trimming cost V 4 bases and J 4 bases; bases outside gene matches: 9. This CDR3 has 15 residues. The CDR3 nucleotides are TGTGCCAGCAGCTACGGAGGGGGCGATGGCTATGGCTACACCTTC. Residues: CASSYGGGDGYGYTF.

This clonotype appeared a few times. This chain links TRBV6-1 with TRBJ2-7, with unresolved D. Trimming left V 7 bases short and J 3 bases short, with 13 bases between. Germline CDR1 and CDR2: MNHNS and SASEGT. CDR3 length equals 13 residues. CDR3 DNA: TGTGCCAGCACCTTGGCCCCCCTCTACGAGCAGTACTTC. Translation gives CASTLAPLYEQYF.

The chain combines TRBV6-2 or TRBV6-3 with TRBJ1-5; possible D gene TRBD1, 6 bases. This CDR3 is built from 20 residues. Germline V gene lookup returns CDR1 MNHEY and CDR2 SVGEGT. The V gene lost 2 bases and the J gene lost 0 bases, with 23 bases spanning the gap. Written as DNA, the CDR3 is TGTGCCAGCAGTTACCCCCTGGACAGAACCGTCGACTATAGCAATCAGCCCCAGCATTTT. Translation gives CASSYPLDRTVDYSNQPQHF.

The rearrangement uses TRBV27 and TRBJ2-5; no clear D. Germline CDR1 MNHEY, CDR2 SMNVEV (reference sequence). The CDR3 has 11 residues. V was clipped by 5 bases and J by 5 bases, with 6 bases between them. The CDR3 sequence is CASSPSETQYF. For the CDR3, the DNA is TGTGCCAGCAGTCCGAGCGAGACCCAGTACTTC.

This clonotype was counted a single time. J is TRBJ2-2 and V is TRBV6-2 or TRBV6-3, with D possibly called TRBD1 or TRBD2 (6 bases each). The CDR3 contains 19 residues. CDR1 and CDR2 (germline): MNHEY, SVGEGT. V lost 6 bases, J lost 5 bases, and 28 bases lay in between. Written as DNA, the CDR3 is TGTGCCAGCAGGATGATTAAGGATTTCGGGGGCGCGGAAACCGGGGAGCTGTTTTTT. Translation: CASRMIKDFGGAETGELFF.